A single sample gave rise to the 8 T cell receptor beta chains below, sequenced in a study of T cells expressing NK-cell markers. TCRdb derives one entry per CDR3 protein from the 5' RACE reads, leaving out DNA. The specimen's table records 200,000 to 300,000 distinct CDR3 sequences. The sample consisted of blood T cells: a sorted CD56 or NKG2C T cell subset, CD4+ or CD8+ T cells, or bulk PBMC T cells (not recorded which). The receptors here all came from a woman aged 18 to 75 in good health.

The chain combines TRBV9 with TRBJ2-5; the D gene TCRdb calls, TRBD2, cannot be checked with no DNA. The CDR3 loop spans 18 amino acids. Germline V lookup: CDR1 SGDLS, CDR2 YYNGEE. The CDR3 loop reads CASSVAPPTSGYQETQYF. The full variable domain, in which reference TRBV9 and TRBJ2-5 provide the parts outside the CDR3, is DSGVTQTPKHLITATGQRVTLRCSPRSGDLSVYWYQQSLDQGLQFLIQYYNGEERAKGNILERFSAQQFPDLHSELNLSSLELGDSALYFCASSVAPPTSGYQETQYFGPGTRLLVL.

Here the CDR3 reads CASSRQGQGNQPQHF. This chain links TRBV27 with TRBJ1-5; without DNA, the TCRdb call of TRBD1 cannot be checked. The germline CDR1 and CDR2 sequences are MNHEY and SMNVEV (reference sequence). This CDR3 spans 15 amino acids.

The J gene is TRBJ2-1, the V gene TRBV7-2; TCRdb reports TRBD2, a call that lacks DNA to check it against. The CDR3 is 15 residues long. Germline CDR1 is SGHTA and CDR2 is FQGNSA. The CDR3 protein is CASSSGGMGYNEQFF.

This sequence joins TRBV5-1 and TRBJ2-2. Germline values: CDR1 SGHRS, CDR2 YFSETQ. This CDR3 region has 13 residues. The CDR3 sequence is CASSPLVTGELFF.

The chain links TRBV10-2 to TRBJ2-1; TCRdb selects TRBD1, and the lack of DNA leaves this call unchecked. This CDR3 contains 21 residues. Germline V gene data show CDR1 as WSHSY and CDR2 as SAAADI. The CDR3 protein is CASSEIIRTGRAFAQYNEQFF.

J is TRBJ2-5 and V is TRBV18. CDR1 KGHSH and CDR2 LQKENI come from the germline V gene. The CDR3 totals 14 residues. The CDR3 loop is CASSHTGLKETQYF.

This sequence joins TRBV29-1 and TRBJ1-1; with no DNA, the TCRdb D assignment of TRBD1 cannot be verified. Germline-derived CDR1 and CDR2 are SQVTM and ANQGSEA. CDR3 length: 16 amino acids. CDR3 sequence: CSAIPRGSVFNTEAFF.

This chain uses TRBV6-2 or TRBV6-3 with TRBJ2-5; the TCRdb D gene call, TRBD1, has no DNA to confirm it. The CDR3 is 15 residues long. Per the germline V gene, CDR1 is MNHEY and CDR2 is SVGEGT. The chain's CDR3 is CASSYQTGGDETQYF.